This TCR beta chain was documented in a study of early T cells in non-severe SARS-CoV-2 infection. Study-level information: Chains were not paired, and sequencing was done on bulk RNA from unsorted whole blood.

There are many counts of this clonotype. Trimming shortened V by 3 bases and J by 6 bases, and 17 bases separated the two germline ends. The CDR3 is 15 residues long. The germline V gene encodes CDR1 ENHRY and CDR2 SYGVKD. The library protocol tagged individual cDNA molecules with unique molecular identifiers. TCRdb called the 5' RACE reads again in MiXCR, with one record for every CDR3 protein. The table records roughly 67,000 distinct CDR3 sequences, roughly an eighth of them present only once. The V gene is TRBV10-3, the J gene TRBJ1-2, with a weak D call TRBD1 (5 bases). The sequencing sample was made of whole blood. This receptor was taken from an adult who was a healthcare worker with PCR-confirmed SARS-CoV-2 infection or an uninfected control (not recorded which). The CDR3 nucleotides read TGTGCCATCAGTGAAGGGGAGGGGAGTTCGAATGGCTACACCTTC. As protein: CAISEGEGSSNGYTF.